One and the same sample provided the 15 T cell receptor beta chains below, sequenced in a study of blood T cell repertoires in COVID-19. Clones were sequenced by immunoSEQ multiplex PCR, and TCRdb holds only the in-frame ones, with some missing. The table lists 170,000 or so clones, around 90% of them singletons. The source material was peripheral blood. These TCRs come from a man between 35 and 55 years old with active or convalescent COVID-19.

This CDR3 reads CASGVTGANVLTF. The CDR3 DNA is TGTGCCAGCGGGGTCACTGGGGCCAACGTCCTGACTTTC. The chain is built from TRBV19 and TRBJ2-6; possibly TRBD2 for D (5 bases). The germline V gene has CDR1 LNHDA and CDR2 SQIVND (reference sequence). The CDR3 extends over 13 amino acids. The V end lost 9 bases, the J end lost 2 bases, and 8 bases lay between the germline ends.

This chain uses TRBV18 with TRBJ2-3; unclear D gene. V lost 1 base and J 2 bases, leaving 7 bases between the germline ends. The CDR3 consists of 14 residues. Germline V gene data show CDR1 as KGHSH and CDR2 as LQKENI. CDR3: CASSPLSYTDTQYF. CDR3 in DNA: TGTGCCAGCTCACCACTCTCGTACACAGATACGCAGTATTTT.

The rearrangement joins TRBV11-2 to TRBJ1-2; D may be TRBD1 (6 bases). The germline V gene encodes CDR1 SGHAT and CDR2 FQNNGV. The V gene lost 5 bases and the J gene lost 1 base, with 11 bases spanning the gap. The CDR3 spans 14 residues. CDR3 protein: CASSTRTVNYGYTF. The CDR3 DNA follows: TGTGCCAGCAGCACCCGGACAGTTAACTATGGCTACACCTTC. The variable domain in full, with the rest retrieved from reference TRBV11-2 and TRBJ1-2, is EAGVAQSPRYKIIEKRQSVAFWCNPISGHATLYWYQQILGQGPKLLIQFQNNGVVDDSQLPKDRFSAERLKGVDSTLKIQPAKLEDSAVYLCASSTRTVNYGYTFGSGTRLTVV.

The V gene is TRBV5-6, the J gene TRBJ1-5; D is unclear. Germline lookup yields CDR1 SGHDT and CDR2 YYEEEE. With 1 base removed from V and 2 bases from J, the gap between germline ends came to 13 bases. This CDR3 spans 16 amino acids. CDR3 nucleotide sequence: TGTGCCAGCAGCTTGAGCGCCACCGGAGGCAATCAGCCCCAGCATTTT. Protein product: CASSLSATGGNQPQHF.

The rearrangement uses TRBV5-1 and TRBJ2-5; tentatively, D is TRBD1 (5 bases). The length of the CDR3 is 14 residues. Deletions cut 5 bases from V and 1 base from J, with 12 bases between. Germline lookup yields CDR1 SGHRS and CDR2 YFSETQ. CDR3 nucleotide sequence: TGCGCCAGCAGACAAGCCAGGGCCCAAGAGACCCAGTACTTC. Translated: CASRQARAQETQYF.

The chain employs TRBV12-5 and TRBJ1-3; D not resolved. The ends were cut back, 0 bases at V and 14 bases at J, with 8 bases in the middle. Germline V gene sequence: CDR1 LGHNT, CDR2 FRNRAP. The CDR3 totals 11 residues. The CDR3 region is CASGLVRSLYF. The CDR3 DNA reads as TGTGCTAGTGGTTTGGTACGCAGTTTATATTTT.

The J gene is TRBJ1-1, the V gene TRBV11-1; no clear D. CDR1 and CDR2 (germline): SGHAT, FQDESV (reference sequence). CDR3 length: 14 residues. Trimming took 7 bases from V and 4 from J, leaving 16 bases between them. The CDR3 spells CASTTQLSGTEAFF. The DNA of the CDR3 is TGTGCCAGCACCACTCAGCTCTCAGGCACTGAAGCTTTCTTT.

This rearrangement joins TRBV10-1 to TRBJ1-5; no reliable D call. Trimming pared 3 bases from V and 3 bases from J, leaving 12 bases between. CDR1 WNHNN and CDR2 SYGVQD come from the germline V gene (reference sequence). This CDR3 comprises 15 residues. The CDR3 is CASSEVRVLNQPQHF. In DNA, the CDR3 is TGCGCCAGCAGTGAAGTGCGGGTCCTCAATCAGCCCCAGCATTTT.

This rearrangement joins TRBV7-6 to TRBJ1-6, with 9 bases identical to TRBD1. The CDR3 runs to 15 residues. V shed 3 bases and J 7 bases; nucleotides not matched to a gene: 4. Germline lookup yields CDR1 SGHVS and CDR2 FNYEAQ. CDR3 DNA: TGTGCCAGCAGCTTGGGACAGGGAGGGAATTCACCCCTCCACTTT. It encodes CASSLGQGGNSPLHF.

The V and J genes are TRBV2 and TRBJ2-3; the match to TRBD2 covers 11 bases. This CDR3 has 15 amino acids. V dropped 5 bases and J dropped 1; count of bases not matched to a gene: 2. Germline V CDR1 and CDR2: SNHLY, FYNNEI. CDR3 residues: CASSLAGGGTDTQYF. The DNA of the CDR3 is TGTGCCAGCAGTCTAGCGGGGGGCGGCACAGATACGCAGTATTTT.

The CDR3: CASSSPTGNYNSPLHF. As DNA, the CDR3 is TGTGCCAGCAGCTCACCGACAGGGAACTATAATTCACCCCTCCACTTT. The chain recombines TRBV7-2 with TRBJ1-6; TRBD1 matches 7 bases. CDR3 length: 16 residues. The V gene's germline CDR1 is SGHTA and CDR2 FQGNSA. V was clipped by 4 bases and J by 3 bases; unmatched bases: 6.

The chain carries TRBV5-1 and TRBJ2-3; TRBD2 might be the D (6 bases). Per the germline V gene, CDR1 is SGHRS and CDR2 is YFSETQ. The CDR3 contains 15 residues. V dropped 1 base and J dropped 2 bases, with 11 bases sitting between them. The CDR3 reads CASSLQRAVTDTQYF. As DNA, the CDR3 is TGCGCCAGCAGCTTGCAGCGGGCAGTCACAGATACGCAGTATTTT. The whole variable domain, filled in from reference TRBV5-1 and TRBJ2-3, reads KAGVTQTPRYLIKTRGQQVTLSCSPISGHRSVSWYQQTPGQGLQFLFEYFSETQRNKGNFPGRFSGRQFSNSRSEMNVSTLELGDSALYLCASSLQRAVTDTQYFGPGTRLTVL.

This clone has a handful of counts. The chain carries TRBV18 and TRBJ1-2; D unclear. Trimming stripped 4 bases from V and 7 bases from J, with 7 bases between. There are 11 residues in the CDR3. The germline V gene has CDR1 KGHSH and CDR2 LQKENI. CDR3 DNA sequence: TGTGCCAGCTCACGGGAGTTTGGCTACACCTTC. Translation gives CASSREFGYTF.

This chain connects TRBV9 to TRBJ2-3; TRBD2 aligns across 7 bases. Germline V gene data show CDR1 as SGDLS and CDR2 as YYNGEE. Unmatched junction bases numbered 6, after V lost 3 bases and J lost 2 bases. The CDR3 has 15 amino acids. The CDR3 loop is CASSGSGVVTDTQYF. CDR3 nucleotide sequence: TGTGCCAGCAGCGGAAGCGGGGTTGTCACAGATACGCAGTATTTT. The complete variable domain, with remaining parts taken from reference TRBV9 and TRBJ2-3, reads DSGVTQTPKHLITATGQRVTLRCSPRSGDLSVYWYQQSLDQGLQFLIQYYNGEERAKGNILERFSAQQFPDLHSELNLSSLELGDSALYFCASSGSGVVTDTQYFGPGTRLTVL.

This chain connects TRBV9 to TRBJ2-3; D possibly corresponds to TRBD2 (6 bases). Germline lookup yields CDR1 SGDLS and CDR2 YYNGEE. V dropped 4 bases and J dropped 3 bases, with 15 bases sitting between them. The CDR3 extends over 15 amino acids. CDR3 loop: CASSPPRGRTDTQYF. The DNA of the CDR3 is TGTGCCAGCAGCCCCCCGCGGGGAAGGACAGATACGCAGTATTTT.